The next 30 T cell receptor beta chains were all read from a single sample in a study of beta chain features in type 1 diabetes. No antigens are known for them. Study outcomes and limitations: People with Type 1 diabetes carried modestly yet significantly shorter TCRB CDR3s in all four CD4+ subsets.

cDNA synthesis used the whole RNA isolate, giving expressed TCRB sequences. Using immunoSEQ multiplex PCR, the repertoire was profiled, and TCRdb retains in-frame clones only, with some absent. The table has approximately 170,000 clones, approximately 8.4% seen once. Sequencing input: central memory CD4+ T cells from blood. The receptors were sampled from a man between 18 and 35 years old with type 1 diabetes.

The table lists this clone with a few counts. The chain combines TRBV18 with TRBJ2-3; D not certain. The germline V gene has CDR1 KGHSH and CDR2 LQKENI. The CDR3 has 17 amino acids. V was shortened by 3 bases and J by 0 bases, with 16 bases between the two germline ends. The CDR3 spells CASSPLVQQLSTDTQYF. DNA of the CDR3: TGTGCCAGCTCACCCCTCGTACAGCAACTCAGCACAGATACGCAGTATTTT. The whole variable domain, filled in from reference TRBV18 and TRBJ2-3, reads NAGVMQNPRHLVRRRGQEARLRCSPMKGHSHVYWYRQLPEEGLKFMVYLQKENIIDESGMPKERFSAEFPKEGPSILRIQQVVRGDSAAYFCASSPLVQQLSTDTQYFGPGTRLTVL.

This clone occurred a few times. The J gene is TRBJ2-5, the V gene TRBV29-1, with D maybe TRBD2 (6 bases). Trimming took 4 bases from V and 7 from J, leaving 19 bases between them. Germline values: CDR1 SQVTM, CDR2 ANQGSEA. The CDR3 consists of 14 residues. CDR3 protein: CSVVTNGVGGTQYF. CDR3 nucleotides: TGCAGCGTTGTGACAAATGGGGTGGGGGGGACCCAGTACTTC. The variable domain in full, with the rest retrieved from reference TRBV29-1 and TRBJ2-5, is SAVISQKPSRDICQRGTSLTIQCQVDSQVTMMFWYRQQPGQSLTLIATANQGSEATYESGFVIDKFPISRPNLTFSTLTVSNMSPEDSSIYLCSVVTNGVGGTQYFGPGTRLLVL.

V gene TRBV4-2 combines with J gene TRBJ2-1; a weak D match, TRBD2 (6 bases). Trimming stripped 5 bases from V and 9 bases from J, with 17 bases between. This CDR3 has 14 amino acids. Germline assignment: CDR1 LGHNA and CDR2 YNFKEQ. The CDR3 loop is CASSSLGTPGEQFF. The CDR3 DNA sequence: TGTGCCAGCAGCTCTCTAGGGACTCCGGGTGAGCAGTTCTTC.

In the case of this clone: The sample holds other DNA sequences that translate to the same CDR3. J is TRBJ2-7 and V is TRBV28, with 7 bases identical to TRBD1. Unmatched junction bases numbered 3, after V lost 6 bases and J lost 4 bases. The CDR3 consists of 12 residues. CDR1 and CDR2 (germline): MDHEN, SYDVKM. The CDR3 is CASSTTGYEQYF. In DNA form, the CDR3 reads TGTGCCAGCAGCACGACAGGGTACGAGCAGTACTTC.

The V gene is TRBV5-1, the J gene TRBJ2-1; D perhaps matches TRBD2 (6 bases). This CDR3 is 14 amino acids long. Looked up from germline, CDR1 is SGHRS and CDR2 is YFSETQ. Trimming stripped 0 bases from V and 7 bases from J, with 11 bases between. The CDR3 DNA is TGCGCCAGCAGCTTGGGGCTAGCGAAAAATGAGCAGTTCTTC. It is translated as CASSLGLAKNEQFF.

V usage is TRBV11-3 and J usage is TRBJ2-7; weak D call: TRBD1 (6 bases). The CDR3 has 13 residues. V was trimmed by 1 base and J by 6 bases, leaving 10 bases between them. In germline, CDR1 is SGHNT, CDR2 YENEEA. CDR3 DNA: TGTGCCAGCAGCTTAGGCACAGGGCGCGAGCAGTACTTC. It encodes CASSLGTGREQYF. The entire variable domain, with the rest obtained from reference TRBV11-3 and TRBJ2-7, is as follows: EAGVVQSPRYKIIEKKQPVAFWCNPISGHNTLYWYLQNLGQGPELLIRYENEEAVDDSQLPKDRFSAERLKGVDSTLKIQPAELGDSAVYLCASSLGTGREQYFGPGTRLTVT.

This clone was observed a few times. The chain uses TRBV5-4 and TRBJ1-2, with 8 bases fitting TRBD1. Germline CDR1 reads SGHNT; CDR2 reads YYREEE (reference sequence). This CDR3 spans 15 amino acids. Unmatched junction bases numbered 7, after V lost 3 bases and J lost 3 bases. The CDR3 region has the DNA TGTGCCAGCAGCTCGCTAACGGACAGGGACTATGGCTACACCTTC. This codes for CASSSLTDRDYGYTF. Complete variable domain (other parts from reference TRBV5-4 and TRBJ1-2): ETGVTQSPTHLIKTRGQQVTLRCSSQSGHNTVSWYQQALGQGPQFIFQYYREEENGRGNFPPRFSGLQFPNYSSELNVNALELDDSALYLCASSSLTDRDYGYTFGSGTRLTVV.

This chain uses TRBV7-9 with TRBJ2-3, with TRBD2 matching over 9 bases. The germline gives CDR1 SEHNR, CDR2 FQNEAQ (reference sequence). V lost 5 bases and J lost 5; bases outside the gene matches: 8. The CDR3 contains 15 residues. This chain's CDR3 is CASSLASGVLDTQYF. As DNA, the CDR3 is TGTGCCAGCAGCCTGGCTAGCGGGGTGTTAGATACGCAGTATTTT.

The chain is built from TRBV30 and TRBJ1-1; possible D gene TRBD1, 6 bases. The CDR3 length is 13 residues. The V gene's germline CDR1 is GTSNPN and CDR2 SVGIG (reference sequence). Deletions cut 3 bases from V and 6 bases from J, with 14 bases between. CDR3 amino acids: CAWRGRGGAEAFF. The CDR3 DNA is TGTGCCTGGAGAGGCAGGGGCGGTGCTGAAGCTTTCTTT. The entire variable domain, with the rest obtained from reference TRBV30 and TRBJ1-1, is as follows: SQTIHQWPATLVQPVGSPLSLECTVEGTSNPNLYWYRQAAGRGLQLLFYSVGIGQISSEVPQNLSASRPQDRQFILSSKKLLLSDSGFYLCAWRGRGGAEAFFGQGTRLTVV.

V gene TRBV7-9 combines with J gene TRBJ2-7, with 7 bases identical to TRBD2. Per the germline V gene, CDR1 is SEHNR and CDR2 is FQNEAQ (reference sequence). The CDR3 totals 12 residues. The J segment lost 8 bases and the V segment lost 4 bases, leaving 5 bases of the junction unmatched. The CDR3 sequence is CASSYTSAQQYF. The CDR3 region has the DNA TGTGCCAGCAGCTATACTAGCGCCCAGCAGTACTTC.

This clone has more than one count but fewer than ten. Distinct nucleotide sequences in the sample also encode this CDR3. CDR3 nucleotide sequence: TGTGCCAGCAGCCCCCATGGGCAAAATAATTCACCCCTCCACTTT. Translated: CASSPHGQNNSPLHF. V and J are TRBV9 and TRBJ1-6; unclear D gene. Looked up from germline, CDR1 is SGDLS and CDR2 is YYNGEE. V was cut by 4 bases and J by 5 bases, with 13 bases left in between. This CDR3 region has 15 residues.

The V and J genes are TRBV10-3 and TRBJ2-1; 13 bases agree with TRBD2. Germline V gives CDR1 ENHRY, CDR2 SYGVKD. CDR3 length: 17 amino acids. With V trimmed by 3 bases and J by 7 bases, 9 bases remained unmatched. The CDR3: CAISDPELAGGINEQFF. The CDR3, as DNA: TGTGCCATCAGTGATCCTGAACTAGCGGGGGGGATAAATGAGCAGTTCTTC.

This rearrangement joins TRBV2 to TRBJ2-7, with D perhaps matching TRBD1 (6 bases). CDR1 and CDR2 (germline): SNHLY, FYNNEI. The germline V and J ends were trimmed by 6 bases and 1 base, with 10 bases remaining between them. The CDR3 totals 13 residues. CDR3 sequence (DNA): TGTGCCAGCAGCCCGGACAGATCCTACGAGCAGTACTTC. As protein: CASSPDRSYEQYF.

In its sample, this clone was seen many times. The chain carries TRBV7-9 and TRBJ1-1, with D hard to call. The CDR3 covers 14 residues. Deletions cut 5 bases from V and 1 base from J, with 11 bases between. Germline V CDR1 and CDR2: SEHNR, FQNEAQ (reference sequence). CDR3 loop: CASSLLTSNTEAFF. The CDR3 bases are TGTGCCAGCAGCCTATTAACGTCGAACACTGAAGCTTTCTTT.

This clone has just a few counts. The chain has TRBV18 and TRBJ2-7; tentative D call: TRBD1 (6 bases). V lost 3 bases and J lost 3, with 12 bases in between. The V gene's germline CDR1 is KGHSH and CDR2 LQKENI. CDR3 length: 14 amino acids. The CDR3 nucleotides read TGTGCCAGCTCACCGGCAATCAGGGGCTACGAGCAGTACTTC. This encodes CASSPAIRGYEQYF.

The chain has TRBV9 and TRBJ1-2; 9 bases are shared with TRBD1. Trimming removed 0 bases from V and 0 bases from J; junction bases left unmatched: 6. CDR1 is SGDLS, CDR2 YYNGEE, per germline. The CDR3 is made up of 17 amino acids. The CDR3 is CASSVGLGTGSNYGYTF. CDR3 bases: TGTGCCAGCAGCGTAGGACTCGGGACAGGGTCTAACTATGGCTACACCTTC.

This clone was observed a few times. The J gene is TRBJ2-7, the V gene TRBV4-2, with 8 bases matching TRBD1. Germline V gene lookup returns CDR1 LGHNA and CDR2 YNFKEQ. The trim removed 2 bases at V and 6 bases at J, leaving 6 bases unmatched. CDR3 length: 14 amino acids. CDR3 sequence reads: CASSQLGTGGEQYF. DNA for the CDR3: TGTGCCAGCAGCCAACTCGGGACAGGTGGCGAGCAGTACTTC.

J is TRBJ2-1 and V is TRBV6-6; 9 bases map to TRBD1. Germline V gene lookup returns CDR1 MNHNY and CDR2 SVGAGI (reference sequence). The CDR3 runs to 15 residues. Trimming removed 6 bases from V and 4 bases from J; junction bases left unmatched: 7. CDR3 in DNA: TGTGCCAGCAGGAGCCGGACAGGGGATTACAATGAGCAGTTCTTC. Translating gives CASRSRTGDYNEQFF.

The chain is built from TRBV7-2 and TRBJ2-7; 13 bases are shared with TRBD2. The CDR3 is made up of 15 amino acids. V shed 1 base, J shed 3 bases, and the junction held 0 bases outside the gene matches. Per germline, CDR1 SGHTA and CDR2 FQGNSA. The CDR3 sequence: CASSLGLAGGYEQYF. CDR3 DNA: TGTGCCAGCAGCTTAGGACTAGCGGGGGGCTACGAGCAGTACTTC. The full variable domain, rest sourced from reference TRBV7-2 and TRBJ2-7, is GAGVSQSPSNKVTEKGKDVELRCDPISGHTALYWYRQSLGQGLEFLIYFQGNSAPDKSGLPSDRFSAERTGGSVSTLTIQRTQQEDSAVYLCASSLGLAGGYEQYFGPGTRLTVT.

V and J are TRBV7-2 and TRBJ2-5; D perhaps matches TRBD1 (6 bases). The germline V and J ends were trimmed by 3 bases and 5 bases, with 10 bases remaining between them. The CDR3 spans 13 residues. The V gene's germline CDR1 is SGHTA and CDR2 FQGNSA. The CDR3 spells CASSFSRGETQYF. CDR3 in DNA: TGTGCCAGCAGCTTTTCCAGGGGTGAGACCCAGTACTTC. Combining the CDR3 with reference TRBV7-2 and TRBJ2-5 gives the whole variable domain GAGVSQSPSNKVTEKGKDVELRCDPISGHTALYWYRQSLGQGLEFLIYFQGNSAPDKSGLPSDRFSAERTGGSVSTLTIQRTQQEDSAVYLCASSFSRGETQYFGPGTRLLVL.

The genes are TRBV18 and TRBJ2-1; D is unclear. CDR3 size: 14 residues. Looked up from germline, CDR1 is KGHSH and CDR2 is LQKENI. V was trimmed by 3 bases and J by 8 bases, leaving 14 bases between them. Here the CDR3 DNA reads TGTGCCAGCTCACCGGAGTACTTGTCGGATGAGCAGTTCTTC. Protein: CASSPEYLSDEQFF. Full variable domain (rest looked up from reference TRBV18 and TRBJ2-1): NAGVMQNPRHLVRRRGQEARLRCSPMKGHSHVYWYRQLPEEGLKFMVYLQKENIIDESGMPKERFSAEFPKEGPSILRIQQVVRGDSAAYFCASSPEYLSDEQFFGPGTRLTVL.

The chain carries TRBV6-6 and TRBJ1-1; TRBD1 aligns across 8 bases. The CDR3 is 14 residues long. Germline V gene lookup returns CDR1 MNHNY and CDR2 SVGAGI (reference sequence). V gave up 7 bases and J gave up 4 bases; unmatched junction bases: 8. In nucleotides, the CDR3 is TGTGCCAGCAATCAACAGGGGGTGAGCACTGAAGCTTTCTTT. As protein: CASNQQGVSTEAFF.

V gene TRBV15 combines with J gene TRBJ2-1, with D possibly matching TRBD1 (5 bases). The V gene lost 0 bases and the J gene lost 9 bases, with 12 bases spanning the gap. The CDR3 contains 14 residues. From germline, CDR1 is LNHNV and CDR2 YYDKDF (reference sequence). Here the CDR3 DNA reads TGTGCCACCAGCAGAGAAGGTGCAGGGATTGAGCAGTTCTTC. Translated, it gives CATSREGAGIEQFF.

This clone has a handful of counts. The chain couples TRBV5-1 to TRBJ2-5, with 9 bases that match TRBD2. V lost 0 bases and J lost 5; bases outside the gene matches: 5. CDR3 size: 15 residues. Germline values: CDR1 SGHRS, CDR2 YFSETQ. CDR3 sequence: CASSLANSGGETQYF. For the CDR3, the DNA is TGCGCCAGCAGCTTGGCCAATAGCGGGGGTGAGACCCAGTACTTC.

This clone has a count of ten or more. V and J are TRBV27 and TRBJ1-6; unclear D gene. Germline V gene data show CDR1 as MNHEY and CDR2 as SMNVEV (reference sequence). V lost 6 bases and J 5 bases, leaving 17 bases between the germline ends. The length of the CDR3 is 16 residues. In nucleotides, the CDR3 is TGTGCCAGCAGGACCCTCGGGTCCTCAAATAATTCACCCCTCCACTTT. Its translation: CASRTLGSSNNSPLHF.

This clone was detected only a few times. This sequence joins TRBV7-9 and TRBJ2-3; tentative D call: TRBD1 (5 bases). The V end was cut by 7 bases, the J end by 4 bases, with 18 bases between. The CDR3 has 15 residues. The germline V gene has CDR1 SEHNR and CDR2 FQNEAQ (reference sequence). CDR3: CASTLRGRAADTQYF. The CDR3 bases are TGTGCCAGCACCCTAAGGGGCAGGGCCGCAGATACGCAGTATTTT.

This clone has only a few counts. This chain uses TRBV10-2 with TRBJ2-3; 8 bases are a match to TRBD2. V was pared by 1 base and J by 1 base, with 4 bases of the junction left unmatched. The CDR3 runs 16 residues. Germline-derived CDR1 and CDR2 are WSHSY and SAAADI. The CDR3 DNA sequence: TGCGCCAGCAGTGAGTGGCTAGCGGGCGGCACAGATACGCAGTATTTT. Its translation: CASSEWLAGGTDTQYF.

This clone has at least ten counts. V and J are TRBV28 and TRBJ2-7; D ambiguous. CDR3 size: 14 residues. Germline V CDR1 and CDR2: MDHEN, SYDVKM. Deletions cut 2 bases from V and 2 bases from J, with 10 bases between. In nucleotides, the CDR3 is TGTGCCAGCAGTTTAAGCTTCGTGGCCTACGAGCAGTACTTC. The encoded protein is CASSLSFVAYEQYF.

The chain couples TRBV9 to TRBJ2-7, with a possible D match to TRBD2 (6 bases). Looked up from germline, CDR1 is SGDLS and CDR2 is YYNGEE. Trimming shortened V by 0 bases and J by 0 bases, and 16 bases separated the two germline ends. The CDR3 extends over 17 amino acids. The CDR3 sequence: CASSVVSRDYPSYEQYF. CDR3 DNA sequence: TGTGCCAGCAGCGTAGTCTCGCGGGATTACCCCTCCTACGAGCAGTACTTC.

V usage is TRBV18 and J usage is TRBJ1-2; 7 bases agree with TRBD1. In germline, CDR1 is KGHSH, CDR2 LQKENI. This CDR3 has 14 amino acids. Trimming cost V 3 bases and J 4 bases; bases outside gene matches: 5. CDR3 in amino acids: CASSPDRATYGYTF. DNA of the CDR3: TGTGCCAGCTCACCTGACAGGGCAACCTATGGCTACACCTTC.